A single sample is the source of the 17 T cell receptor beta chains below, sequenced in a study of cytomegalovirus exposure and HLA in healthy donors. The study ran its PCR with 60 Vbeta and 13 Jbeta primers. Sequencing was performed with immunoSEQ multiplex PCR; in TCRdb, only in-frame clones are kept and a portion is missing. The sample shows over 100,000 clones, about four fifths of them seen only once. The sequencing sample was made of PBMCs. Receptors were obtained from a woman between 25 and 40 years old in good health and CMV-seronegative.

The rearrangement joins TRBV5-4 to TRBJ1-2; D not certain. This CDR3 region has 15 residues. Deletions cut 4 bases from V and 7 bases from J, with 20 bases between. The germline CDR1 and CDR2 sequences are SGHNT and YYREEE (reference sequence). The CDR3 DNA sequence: TGTGCCAGCAGCATCGACCTTTTTCAGGTTGGTGGCTACACCTTC. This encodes CASSIDLFQVGGYTF.

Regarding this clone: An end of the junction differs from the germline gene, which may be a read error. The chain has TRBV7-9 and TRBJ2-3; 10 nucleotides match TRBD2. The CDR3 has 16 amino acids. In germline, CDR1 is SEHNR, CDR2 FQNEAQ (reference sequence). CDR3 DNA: TGTTCCAGCAGCTTAACATCCCTAGCGGGAGCGGATACGCAGTATTTT. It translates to CSSSLTSLAGADTQYF. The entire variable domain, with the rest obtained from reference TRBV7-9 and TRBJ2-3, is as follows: DTGVSQNPRHKITKRGQNVTFRCDPISEHNRLYWYRQTLGQGPEFLTYFQNEAQLEKSRLLSDRFSAERPKGSFSTLEIQRTEQGDSAMYLCSSSLTSLAGADTQYFGPGTRLTVL.

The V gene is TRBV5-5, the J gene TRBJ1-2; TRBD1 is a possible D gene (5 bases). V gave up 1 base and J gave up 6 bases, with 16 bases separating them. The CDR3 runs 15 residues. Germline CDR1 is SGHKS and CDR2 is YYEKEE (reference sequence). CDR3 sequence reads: CASSLRPTASDGYTF. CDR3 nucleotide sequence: TGTGCCAGCAGCTTGAGACCGACAGCTTCAGATGGCTACACCTTC. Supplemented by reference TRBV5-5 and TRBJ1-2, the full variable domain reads DAGVTQSPTHLIKTRGQQVTLRCSPISGHKSVSWYQQVLGQGPQFIFQYYEKEERGRGNFPDRFSARQFPNYSSELNVNALLLGDSALYLCASSLRPTASDGYTFGSGTRLTVV.

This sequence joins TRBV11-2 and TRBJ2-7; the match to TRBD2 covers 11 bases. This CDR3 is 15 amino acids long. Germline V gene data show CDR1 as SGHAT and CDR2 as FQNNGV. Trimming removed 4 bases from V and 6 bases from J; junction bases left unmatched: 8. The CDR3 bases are TGTGCCAGCAGCTCTACCCTAGCGGGAGGAGGCGAGCAGTACTTC. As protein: CASSSTLAGGGEQYF.

CDR3 region: CASSFRETQYF. The CDR3 DNA reads as TGCGCCAGCAGCTTTCGGGAGACCCAGTACTTC. This chain connects TRBV5-1 to TRBJ2-5, with D unresolved. Germline CDR1 and CDR2: SGHRS and YFSETQ. The V and J ends lost 2 bases and 5 bases respectively, with 4 bases between them. CDR3 length: 11 amino acids.

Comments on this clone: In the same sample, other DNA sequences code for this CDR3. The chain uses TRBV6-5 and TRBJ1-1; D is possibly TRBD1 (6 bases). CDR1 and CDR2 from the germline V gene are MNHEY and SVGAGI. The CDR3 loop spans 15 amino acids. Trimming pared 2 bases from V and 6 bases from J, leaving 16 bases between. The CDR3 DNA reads TGTGCCAGCAGTTACCCCGGGGGGGGCTTGGCTGAAGCTTTCTTT. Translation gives CASSYPGGGLAEAFF.

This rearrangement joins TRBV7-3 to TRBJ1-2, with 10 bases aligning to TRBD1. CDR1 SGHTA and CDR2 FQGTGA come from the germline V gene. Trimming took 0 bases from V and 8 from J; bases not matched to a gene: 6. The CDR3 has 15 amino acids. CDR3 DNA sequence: TGTGCCAGCAGCTTAACCCCGACAGGGGGCTGGGGCTACACCTTC. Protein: CASSLTPTGGWGYTF. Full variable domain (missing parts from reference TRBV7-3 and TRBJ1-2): GAGVSQTPSNKVTEKGKYVELRCDPISGHTALYWYRQSLGQGPEFLIYFQGTGAADDSGLPNDRFFAVRPEGSVSTLKIQRTERGDSAVYLCASSLTPTGGWGYTFGSGTRLTVV.

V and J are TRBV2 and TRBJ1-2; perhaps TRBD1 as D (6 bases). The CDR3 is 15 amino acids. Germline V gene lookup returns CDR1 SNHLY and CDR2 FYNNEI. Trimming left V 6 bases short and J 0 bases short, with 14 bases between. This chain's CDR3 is CASSGADSTNYGYTF. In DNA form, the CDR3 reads TGTGCCAGCAGCGGGGCGGACAGTACTAACTATGGCTACACCTTC. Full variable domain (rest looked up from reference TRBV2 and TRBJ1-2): EPEVTQTPSHQVTQMGQEVILRCVPISNHLYFYWYRQILGQKVEFLVSFYNNEISEKSEIFDDQFSVERPDGSNFTLKIRSTKLEDSAMYFCASSGADSTNYGYTFGSGTRLTVV.

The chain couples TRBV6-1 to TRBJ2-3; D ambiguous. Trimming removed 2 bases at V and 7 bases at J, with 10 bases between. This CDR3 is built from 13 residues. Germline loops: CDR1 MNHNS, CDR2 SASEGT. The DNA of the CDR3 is TGTGCCAGCAGTGAAATGCCTAGGAATACGCAGTATTTT. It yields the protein CASSEMPRNTQYF.

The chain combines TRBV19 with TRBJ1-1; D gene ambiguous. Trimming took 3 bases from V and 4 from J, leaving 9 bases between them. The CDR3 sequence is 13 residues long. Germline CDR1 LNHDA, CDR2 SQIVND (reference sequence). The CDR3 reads CASSMARGTEAFF. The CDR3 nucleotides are TGTGCCAGTAGTATGGCACGGGGCACTGAAGCTTTCTTT.

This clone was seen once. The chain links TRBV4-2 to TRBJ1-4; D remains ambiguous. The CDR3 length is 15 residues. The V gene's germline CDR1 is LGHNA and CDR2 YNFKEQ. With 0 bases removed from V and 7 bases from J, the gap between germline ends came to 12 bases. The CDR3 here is CASSQEWLIPEKLFF. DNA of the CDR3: TGTGCCAGCAGCCAAGAATGGCTTATTCCTGAAAAACTGTTTTTT.

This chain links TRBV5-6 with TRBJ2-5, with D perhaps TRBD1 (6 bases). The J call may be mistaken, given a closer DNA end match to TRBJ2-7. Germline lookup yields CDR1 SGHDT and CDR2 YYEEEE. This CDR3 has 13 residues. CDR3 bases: TGTGCCAGCAGGTCTGGACAGACCCGCGAGCAGTACTTC. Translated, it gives CASRSGQTREQYF.

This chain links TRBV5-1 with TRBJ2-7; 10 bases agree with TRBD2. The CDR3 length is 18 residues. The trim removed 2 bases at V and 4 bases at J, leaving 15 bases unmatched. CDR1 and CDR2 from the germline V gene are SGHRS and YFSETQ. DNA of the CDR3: TGCGCCAGCAGCTTTGCCCCTAGCGGGAGTTCCCTCGGGTACGAGCAGTACTTC. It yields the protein CASSFAPSGSSLGYEQYF.

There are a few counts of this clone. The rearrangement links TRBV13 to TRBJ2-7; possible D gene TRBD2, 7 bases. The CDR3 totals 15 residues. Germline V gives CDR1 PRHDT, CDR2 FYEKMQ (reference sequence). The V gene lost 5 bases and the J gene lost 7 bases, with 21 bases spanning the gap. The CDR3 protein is CASSGLKRGAREQYF. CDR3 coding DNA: TGTGCCAGCAGCGGCCTCAAACGGGGGGCGCGAGAGCAGTACTTC.

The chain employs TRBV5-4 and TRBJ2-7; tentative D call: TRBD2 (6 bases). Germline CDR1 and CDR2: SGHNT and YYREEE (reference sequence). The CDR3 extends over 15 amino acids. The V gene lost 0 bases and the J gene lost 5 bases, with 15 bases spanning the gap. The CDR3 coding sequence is TGTGCCAGCAGCTTGGTTGGGGGGAGTAGCGACGAGCAGTACTTC. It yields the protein CASSLVGGSSDEQYF.

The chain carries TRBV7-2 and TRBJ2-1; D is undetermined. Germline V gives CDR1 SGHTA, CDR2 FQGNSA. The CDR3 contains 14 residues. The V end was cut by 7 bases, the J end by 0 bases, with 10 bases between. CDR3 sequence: CASILDRSYNEQFF. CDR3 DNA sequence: TGTGCCAGCATCCTAGATCGCTCCTACAATGAGCAGTTCTTC.

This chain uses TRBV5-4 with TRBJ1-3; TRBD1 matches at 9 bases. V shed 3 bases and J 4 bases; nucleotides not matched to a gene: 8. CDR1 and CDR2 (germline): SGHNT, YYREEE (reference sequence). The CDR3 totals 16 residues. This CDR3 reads CASSSNRGQWGNTIYF. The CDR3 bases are TGTGCCAGCAGCTCGAACAGGGGGCAATGGGGAAACACCATATATTTT.